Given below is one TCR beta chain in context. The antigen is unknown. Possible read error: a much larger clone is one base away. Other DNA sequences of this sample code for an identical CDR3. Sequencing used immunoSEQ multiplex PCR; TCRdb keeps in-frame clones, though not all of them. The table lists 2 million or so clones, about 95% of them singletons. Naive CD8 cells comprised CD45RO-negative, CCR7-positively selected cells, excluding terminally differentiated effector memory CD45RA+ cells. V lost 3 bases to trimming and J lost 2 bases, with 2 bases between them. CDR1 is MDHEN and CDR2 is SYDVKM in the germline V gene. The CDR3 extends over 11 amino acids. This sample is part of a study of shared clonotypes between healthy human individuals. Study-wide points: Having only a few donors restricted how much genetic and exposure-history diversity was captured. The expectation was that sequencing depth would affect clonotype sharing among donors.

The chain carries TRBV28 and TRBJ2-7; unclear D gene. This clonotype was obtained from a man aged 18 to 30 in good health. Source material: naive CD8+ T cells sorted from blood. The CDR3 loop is CASSLAYEQYF. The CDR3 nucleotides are TGTGCCAGCAGTTTGGCCTACGAGCAGTACTTC.